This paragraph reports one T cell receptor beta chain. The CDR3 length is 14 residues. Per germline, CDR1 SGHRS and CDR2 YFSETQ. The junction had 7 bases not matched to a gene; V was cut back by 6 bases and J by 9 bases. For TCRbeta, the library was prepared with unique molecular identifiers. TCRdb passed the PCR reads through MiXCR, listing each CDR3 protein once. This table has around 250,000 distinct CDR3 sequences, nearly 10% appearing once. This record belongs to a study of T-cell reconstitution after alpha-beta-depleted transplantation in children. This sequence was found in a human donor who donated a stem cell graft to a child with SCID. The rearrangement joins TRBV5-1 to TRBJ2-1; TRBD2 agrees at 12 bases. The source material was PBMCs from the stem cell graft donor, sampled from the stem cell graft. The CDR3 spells CASTLAGGSPEQFF. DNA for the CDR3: TGCGCCAGCACCCTAGCGGGGGGGAGCCCTGAGCAGTTCTTC.